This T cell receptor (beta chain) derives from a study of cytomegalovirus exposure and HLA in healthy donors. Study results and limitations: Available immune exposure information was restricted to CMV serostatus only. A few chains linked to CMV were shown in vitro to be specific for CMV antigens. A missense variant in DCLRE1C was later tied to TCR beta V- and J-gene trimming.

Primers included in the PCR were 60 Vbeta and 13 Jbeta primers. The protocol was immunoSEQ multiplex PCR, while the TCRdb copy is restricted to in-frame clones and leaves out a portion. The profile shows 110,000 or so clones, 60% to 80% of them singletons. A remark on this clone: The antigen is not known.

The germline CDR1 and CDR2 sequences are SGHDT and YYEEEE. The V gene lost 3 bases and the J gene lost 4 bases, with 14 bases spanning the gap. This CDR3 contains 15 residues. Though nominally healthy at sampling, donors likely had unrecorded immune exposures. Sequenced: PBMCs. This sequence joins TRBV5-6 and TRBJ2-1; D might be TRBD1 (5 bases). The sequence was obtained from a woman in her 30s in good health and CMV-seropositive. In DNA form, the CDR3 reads TGTGCCAGCAGCTCATACACAGGCGTTTACAATGAGCAGTTCTTC. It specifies CASSSYTGVYNEQFF.